These 19 T cell receptor beta chains share one sample of origin, sequenced in a study of blood T cell repertoires in COVID-19. This table comes from immunoSEQ multiplex PCR, and its TCRdb copy is limited to in-frame clones, with some not included. The sample shows 250,000 to 350,000 clones, 85% to 90% of them seen only once. The specimen sequenced was PBMCs or T cells enriched from blood (not recorded which). The receptors shown here come from a woman under 30 who had recovered from COVID-19.

This CDR3 is CASSLDWGGNSPLHF. CDR3 sequence (DNA): TGTGCCAGCAGCTTAGATTGGGGAGGGAATTCACCCCTCCACTTT. The chain employs TRBV7-9 and TRBJ1-6; D ambiguous. The germline gives CDR1 SEHNR, CDR2 FQNEAQ (reference sequence). The CDR3 totals 15 residues. The germline V and J ends were trimmed by 1 base and 7 bases, with 11 bases remaining between them.

The CDR3, as DNA: TGTGCCAGCAGCCGAGGGATAAGCTCCTACGAGCAGTACTTC. Translation: CASSRGISSYEQYF. This chain joins TRBV5-4 and TRBJ2-7; D might be TRBD2 (5 bases). The V end was cut by 4 bases, the J end by 0 bases, with 11 bases between. The V gene's germline CDR1 is SGHNT and CDR2 YYREEE (reference sequence). CDR3 size: 14 residues.

The rearrangement links TRBV3-1 (or the pseudogene TRBV3-2) to TRBJ1-2; D unresolved. Germline assignment: CDR1 LGHDT and CDR2 YNNKEL (reference sequence). CDR3 length: 13 amino acids. The V and J ends lost 3 bases and 1 base respectively, with 6 bases between them. CDR3 amino acids: CASSQRFNYGYTF. The CDR3 nucleotides are TGTGCCAGCAGCCAGAGATTTAACTATGGCTACACCTTC.

The V gene is TRBV28, the J gene TRBJ2-1, with a possible D match to TRBD2 (5 bases). The CDR3 is 15 amino acids. Germline assignment: CDR1 MDHEN and CDR2 SYDVKM. The V end was cut by 6 bases, the J end by 2 bases, with 14 bases between. The CDR3 sequence is CASSPSFLTYNEQFF. Written as DNA, the CDR3 is TGTGCCAGCAGCCCTAGCTTCCTAACCTACAATGAGCAGTTCTTC.

The chain recombines TRBV27 with TRBJ1-6; the match to TRBD1 covers 8 bases. J gave up 7 bases and V 6 bases, and 5 bases lay outside the gene matches. Per the germline V gene, CDR1 is MNHEY and CDR2 is SMNVEV (reference sequence). The CDR3 consists of 14 residues. CDR3 residues: CASRRTGPNSPLHF. The CDR3 nucleotides are TGTGCCAGCAGAAGGACAGGGCCGAATTCACCCCTCCACTTT.

The chain combines TRBV27 with TRBJ2-5; TRBD1 might be the D (5 bases). V shed 3 bases and J shed 0 bases, with 5 bases lying between them. The germline V gene encodes CDR1 MNHEY and CDR2 SMNVEV (reference sequence). The CDR3 contains 13 residues. As DNA, the CDR3 is TGTGCCAGCAGTTTCAGGGACCAAGAGACCCAGTACTTC. This gives the protein CASSFRDQETQYF.

This chain links TRBV7-9 with TRBJ2-5; 7 nucleotides match TRBD1. CDR1 is SEHNR, CDR2 FQNEAQ, per germline (reference sequence). J was trimmed by 5 bases and V by 6 bases; bases with no gene match: 18. This CDR3 is 17 amino acids long. The CDR3 protein is CASSPGVRDSLWETQYF. The CDR3 DNA is TGTGCCAGCAGTCCCGGGGTTCGGGACAGTCTATGGGAGACCCAGTACTTC.

This chain joins TRBV19 and TRBJ1-3, with 7 bases lining up with TRBD1. CDR1 is LNHDA, CDR2 SQIVND, per germline (reference sequence). After removal of 6 bases from V and 1 base from J, the junction contained 3 bases not matched to a gene. The CDR3 covers 14 residues. The CDR3: CASRKTGSGNTIYF. The CDR3 coding sequence is TGTGCCAGTAGGAAGACAGGGTCTGGAAACACCATATATTTT.

The chain has TRBV9 and TRBJ2-5; 11 positions agree with TRBD2. The V and J ends lost 2 bases and 5 bases, in that order; junction bases with no gene match: 2. The CDR3 is 14 amino acids. Germline V gene sequence: CDR1 SGDLS, CDR2 YYNGEE. CDR3 in amino acids: CASSVSGGAETQYF. The CDR3 nucleotides are TGTGCCAGCAGCGTTAGCGGGGGGGCGGAGACCCAGTACTTC.

The chain couples TRBV4-1 to TRBJ1-4, with D tentatively TRBD1 (6 bases). Trimming shortened V by 4 bases and J by 5 bases, and 17 bases separated the two germline ends. This CDR3 region has 16 residues. Germline lookup yields CDR1 MGHRA and CDR2 YSYEKL. The CDR3 is CASSLSYREGNEKLFF. The CDR3 bases are TGCGCCAGCAGCCTTTCTTACAGGGAAGGGAATGAAAAACTGTTTTTT.

V usage is TRBV27 and J usage is TRBJ2-1; TRBD2 might be the D (6 bases). This CDR3 is 18 amino acids long. Trimming took off 6 bases at V and 4 bases at J, with 25 bases between the two ends. CDR1 and CDR2 from the germline V gene are MNHEY and SMNVEV (reference sequence). The DNA for the CDR3 is TGTGCCAGCAGGACGATCATAGCGGATCCTAATCATTACAATGAGCAGTTCTTC. This encodes CASRTIIADPNHYNEQFF.

The rearrangement uses TRBV5-6 and TRBJ2-7; 11 positions agree with TRBD1. In germline, CDR1 is SGHDT, CDR2 YYEEEE. Trimming took 1 base from V and 0 from J; bases not matched to a gene: 3. The CDR3 totals 16 residues. For the CDR3, the DNA is TGTGCCAGCAGCTTGCGCGGGACAGGGGGCTCCTACGAGCAGTACTTC. Translating it yields CASSLRGTGGSYEQYF.

The gene calls are TRBV11-2 and TRBJ1-1; 8 nucleotides agree with TRBD1. The V segment lost 3 bases and the J segment 6 bases; nucleotides outside the gene matches: 0. This CDR3 is 12 amino acids long. Per the germline V gene, CDR1 is SGHAT and CDR2 is FQNNGV. This chain's CDR3 is CASSLDRAEAFF. CDR3 nucleotides: TGTGCCAGCAGCTTGGACAGGGCTGAAGCTTTCTTT.

The chain couples TRBV29-1 to TRBJ1-1; unclear D gene. Germline V gene lookup returns CDR1 SQVTM and CDR2 ANQGSEA. CDR3 size: 13 residues. Trimming took 5 bases from V and 3 from J, leaving 13 bases between them. For the CDR3, the DNA is TGCAGCGTTCAGAGGGAGTTGTACACTGAAGCTTTCTTT. Its translation is CSVQRELYTEAFF.

The rearrangement uses TRBV15 and TRBJ2-1, with D tentatively TRBD1 (6 bases). Germline V gene data show CDR1 as LNHNV and CDR2 as YYDKDF (reference sequence). This CDR3 contains 18 residues. V was pared by 0 bases and J by 5 bases, with 20 bases between. In DNA form, the CDR3 reads TGTGCCACCAGCAGAGATCCGAACAGGGCGAGGGTAGACAATGAGCAGTTCTTC. Protein: CATSRDPNRARVDNEQFF.

CDR3 DNA: TGTGCCAGCAGCTTGGCGGGGACTAGCGGGGGACAAGAGACCCAGTACTTC. This sequence encodes CASSLAGTSGGQETQYF. This sequence joins TRBV5-4 and TRBJ2-5, with 14 positions matching TRBD2. This CDR3 has 17 residues. The germline CDR1 and CDR2 sequences are SGHNT and YYREEE (reference sequence). The V and J ends lost 0 bases and 2 bases, in that order; junction bases with no gene match: 3.

V and J are TRBV29-1 and TRBJ1-2; 10 bases match TRBD1. Germline V gene sequence: CDR1 SQVTM, CDR2 ANQGSEA. V dropped 0 bases and J dropped 4; count of bases not matched to a gene: 5. There are 15 residues in the CDR3. CDR3 loop: CSVEEGDRGFYGYTF. The CDR3 nucleotides are TGCAGCGTTGAAGAGGGGGACAGGGGATTCTATGGCTACACCTTC.

The chain is built from TRBV4-1 and TRBJ1-6, with D possibly matching TRBD1 (5 bases). Trimming cost V 2 bases and J 9 bases, with 14 bases left between them. Germline V gene sequence: CDR1 MGHRA, CDR2 YSYEKL. The CDR3 has 15 residues. The CDR3: CASSQKGRQGSPLHF. CDR3 nucleotide sequence: TGCGCCAGCAGCCAAAAGGGGCGGCAGGGTTCACCCCTCCACTTT.

The chain joins TRBV19 to TRBJ2-2, with 13 nucleotides matching TRBD2. Germline V gene sequence: CDR1 LNHDA, CDR2 SQIVND (reference sequence). The J segment lost 4 bases and the V segment lost 7 bases, leaving 9 bases of the junction unmatched. The CDR3 runs to 17 residues. CDR3 in DNA: TGTGCCAGTACCGTTGGACTAGCGGGAGATATCACCGGGGAGCTGTTTTTT. This gives the protein CASTVGLAGDITGELFF.